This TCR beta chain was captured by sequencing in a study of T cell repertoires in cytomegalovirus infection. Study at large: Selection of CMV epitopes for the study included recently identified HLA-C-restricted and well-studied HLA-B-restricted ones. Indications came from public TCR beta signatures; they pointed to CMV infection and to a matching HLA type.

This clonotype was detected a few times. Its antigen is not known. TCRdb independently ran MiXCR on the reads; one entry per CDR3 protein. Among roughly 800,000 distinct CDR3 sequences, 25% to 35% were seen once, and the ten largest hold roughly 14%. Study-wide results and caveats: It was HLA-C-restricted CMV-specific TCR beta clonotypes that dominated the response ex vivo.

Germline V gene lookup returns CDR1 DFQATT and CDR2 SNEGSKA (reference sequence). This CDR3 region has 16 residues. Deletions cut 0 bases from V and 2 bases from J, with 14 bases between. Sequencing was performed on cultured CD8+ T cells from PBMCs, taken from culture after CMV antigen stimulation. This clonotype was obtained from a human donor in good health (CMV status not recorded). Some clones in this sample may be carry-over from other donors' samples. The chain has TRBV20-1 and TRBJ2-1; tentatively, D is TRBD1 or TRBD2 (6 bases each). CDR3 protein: CSARDPGALTYNEQFF. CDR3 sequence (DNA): TGCAGTGCTAGAGATCCGGGGGCCTTAACCTACAATGAGCAGTTCTTC.